This T cell receptor (beta chain) came from a study of blood T cell repertoires in COVID-19. Everyone who took part was roughly 18 to 89 years old, and they came from about two dozen US areas. The CDR3 has 16 amino acids. Per the germline V gene, CDR1 is SGHDN and CDR2 is FVKESK. V was cut by 4 bases and J by 0 bases, with 15 bases left in between. The protocol was immunoSEQ multiplex PCR, while the TCRdb copy is restricted to in-frame clones and leaves out a portion. The sample holds roughly 240,000 clones, roughly 88% seen once. The sequencing input was PBMCs or T cells enriched from blood (not recorded which). The chain has TRBV14 and TRBJ1-1; TRBD1 might be the D (5 bases). The sequence was collected from a woman between 45 and 60 years old who had recovered from COVID-19. The CDR3 sequence: CASSPLGQGMNTEAFF. The CDR3 DNA sequence: TGTGCCAGCAGCCCCTTGGGGCAGGGAATGAACACTGAAGCTTTCTTT.